This TCR beta chain is drawn from a study of Graves' ophthalmopathy and Graves' hyperthyroidism. Study as a whole: Peripheral blood was collected at initial diagnosis, before any treatment. Overall study findings and caveats: Blood contained most expanded thyroid clonotypes exceeding 0.001 frequency.

To note about this clonotype: Its specificity is not known.

Amplification of TCR beta CDR3 regions used RNA transcripts. The first-round RT-PCR employed HTBI primers together with the Qiagen OneStep RT-PCR kit. A multiplex PCR was then performed as the second round. One entry per CDR3 protein, called by TCRdb with MiXCR from the multiplex PCR reads. The sample holds about 400,000 distinct CDR3 sequences; roughly 18% are singletons and the top ten take around 1.4%. V was cut by 2 bases and J by 6 bases, with 7 bases left in between. The CDR3 consists of 12 residues. Ophthalmopathy donors' eye disease showed moderate-to-severe activity, CAS of at least 3, NOSPECS of at least 4 and duration under 3 months.

The chain is built from TRBV12-3 or TRBV12-4 and TRBJ2-5; possibly TRBD1 for D (6 bases). The source of this sequence is a woman younger than 30 with Graves' ophthalmopathy. The source material was peripheral blood. The CDR3 DNA sequence: TGTGCCAGCAGTTTACAGGGGAAGACCCAGTACTTC. Protein sequence: CASSLQGKTQYF.